The subject of this entry is one T cell receptor (beta chain). In this sample, this clonotype turned up many times. The antigen this receptor binds is unknown. No base qualities exist here, and no much larger clone lies one base off it. In the ophthalmopathy patients, disease was moderately to severely active, with a Clinical Activity Score of 3 or more, a NOSPECS grade of 4 or more, and a duration of less than 3 months. The study excluded patients with uncontrolled infections, other autoimmune diseases, pregnancy or lactation. Diagnoses were established on the basis of clinical symptoms, serum thyroxine and TRAb, thyroid ultrasound, and orbital computed tomography. Ficoll-Paque density gradient centrifugation was used to isolate PBMCs from 10 ml of fresh peripheral blood. Trizol reagent was used to extract total RNA, and RNA quality was then checked on an Agilent 2100 Bioanalyzer. This record comes from a study of T cells in Graves' hyperthyroidism and ophthalmopathy (dated by TCRdb to about 2019). Study-wide context: Peripheral blood was collected at initial diagnosis, before any treatment. A discovery cohort of approximately 97 patients, roughly 43 with Graves' ophthalmopathy and approximately 57 with stable Graves' hyperthyroidism, was used to find distinguishing TCR V-J signatures. Whether ophthalmopathy could be predicted prospectively was tested in an independent validation cohort made up of under 20 hyperthyroidism patients plus 17 patients who later progressed to ophthalmopathy. The 100 or so discovery patients were randomly split 7:3 into training and test sets. Thyroid tissue and blood T-cell repertoires from six Graves' hyperthyroidism patients were also compared in the study. Once sampling was done, hyperthyroidism patients were given methimazole at a starting dose of 30 mg daily, whereas ophthalmopathy patients were given high-dose intravenous methylprednisolone. TCR Vbeta CDR3 sequencing of 130 to 150 peripheral blood samples (under 45 ophthalmopathy, 75 hyperthyroidism and approximately 17 progressor patients) is reported in the paper.

The TCR beta CDR3 regions were amplified from RNA transcripts. For the first round of RT-PCR on the TCR CDR3, the HTBI primer set was used together with the Qiagen OneStep RT-PCR kit. A second multiplex PCR round built the libraries, followed by size selection and purification. Libraries were sequenced paired-end with 100 bp reads on an Illumina HiSeq2000. Per the authors' processing: SOAPnuke was used to process the raw data, with reads discarded if the reads contained adapters or uncalled bases, had a mean Phred below 15, or lacked an exact constant-primer or identifier match. High-quality paired reads were merged using COPE v1.2.5, and each unique nucleotide sequence was defined as a clonotype. MiTCR v1.1 was used to align the clonotypes against IMGT TRBV, TRBD and TRBJ reference segments. The analysis included only V-J combinations with a frequency above 0.0001, which together covered 99% to 99.2% of the repertoires. A TCS score was defined as the ratio between F50 (clonal expansion) and ExV (chaos), using BLOSUM62-based TCRdist between CDR3 peptides within each V-J. Welch's t-statistics and random forest reduced fewer than 600 V-J features to 13, which were used in a naive Bayes classifier (R e1071). TCRdb trimmed public reads at Q25 via fastp, called clones via MiXCR and kept in-frame beta chains. Rows merge per CDR3 protein into single entries with the most common DNA and genes. The authors' filters were not applied to this entry. The table for this sample lists about 600,000 distinct CDR3 sequences; 16% of them were counted only once. Clones ranked in the top ten supply around 3.5% of the sample.

Spanning cysteine to phenylalanine, the CDR3 consists of 13 amino acids. Here the CDR3 DNA is all that survives: 39 bases in frame from base 1. CDR1 and CDR2, looked up from the germline V gene, are MNHNS and SASEGT. For this chain, trimming is 5 bases at the V end and 6 bases at the J end, and the number of junction bases without a gene match is 5. Results and caveats for the whole study, not just this receptor: During validation, the model predicted progression to ophthalmopathy a median of approximately 7 months ahead of onset, with almost 71% sensitivity and 72.22% specificity. No statistical method was used to fix the sample size in advance, and group allocation was not hidden from the investigators. A 13 V-J signature model separated ophthalmopathy from stable hyperthyroidism, with roughly 88% sensitivity and around 84% specificity in cross-validation and 80%/75% in testing. Most expanded thyroid clonotypes (frequency above 0.001) were also found in blood, which suggests that blood repertoires may mirror thyroid immune responses.

The source is a woman in her forties with Graves' ophthalmopathy. Source material: blood. The V and J segments used are TRBV6-1 and TRBJ2-7; a stretch of 9 junction bases matches TRBD1. The nucleotide sequence reads as follows: TGTGCCAGCAGTCAAACAGGGGGCGGCGAGCAGTACTTC. Protein translation: CASSQTGGGEQYF.